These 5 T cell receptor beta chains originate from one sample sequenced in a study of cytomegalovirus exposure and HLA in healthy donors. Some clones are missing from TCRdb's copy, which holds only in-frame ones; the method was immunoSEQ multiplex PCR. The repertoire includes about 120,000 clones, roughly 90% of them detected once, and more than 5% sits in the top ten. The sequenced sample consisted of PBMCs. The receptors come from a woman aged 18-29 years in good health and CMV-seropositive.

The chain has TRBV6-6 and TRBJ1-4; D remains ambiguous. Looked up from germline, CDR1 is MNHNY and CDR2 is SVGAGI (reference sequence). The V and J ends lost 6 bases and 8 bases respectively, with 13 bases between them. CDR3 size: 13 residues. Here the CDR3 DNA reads TGTGCCAGCAGAGAACGGGGAGTGGAAAAACTGTTTTTT. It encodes CASRERGVEKLFF.

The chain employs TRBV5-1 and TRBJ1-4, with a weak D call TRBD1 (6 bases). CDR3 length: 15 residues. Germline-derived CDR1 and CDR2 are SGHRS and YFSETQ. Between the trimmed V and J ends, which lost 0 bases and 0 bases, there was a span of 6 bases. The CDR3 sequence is CASSLGDTTNEKLFF. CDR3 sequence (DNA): TGCGCCAGCAGCTTGGGGGACACAACTAATGAAAAACTGTTTTTT. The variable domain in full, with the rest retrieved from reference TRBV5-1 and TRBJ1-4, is KAGVTQTPRYLIKTRGQQVTLSCSPISGHRSVSWYQQTPGQGLQFLFEYFSETQRNKGNFPGRFSGRQFSNSRSEMNVSTLELGDSALYLCASSLGDTTNEKLFFGSGTQLSVL.

This CDR3 reads CASSRDRGRELFF. The CDR3 nucleotides read TGTGCCAGCTCCCGGGACAGGGGAAGGGAGCTGTTTTTT. This chain links TRBV18 with TRBJ2-2; 10 bases map to TRBD1. The CDR3 runs 13 residues. Germline V gene sequence: CDR1 KGHSH, CDR2 LQKENI. V gave up 6 bases and J gave up 9 bases; unmatched junction bases: 4. The whole variable domain, remainder taken from reference TRBV18 and TRBJ2-2, is NAGVMQNPRHLVRRRGQEARLRCSPMKGHSHVYWYRQLPEEGLKFMVYLQKENIIDESGMPKERFSAEFPKEGPSILRIQQVVRGDSAAYFCASSRDRGRELFFGEGSRLTVL.

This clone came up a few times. The chain's CDR3 is CASSVTSDSTYEQYF. The DNA for the CDR3 is TGTGCCAGCAGTGTGACCTCGGACAGCACCTACGAGCAGTACTTC. This sequence joins TRBV2 and TRBJ2-7, with D possibly TRBD1 on 6 matching bases. Trimming stripped 4 bases from V and 2 bases from J, with 15 bases between. The CDR3 runs 15 residues. Germline V lookup: CDR1 SNHLY, CDR2 FYNNEI. The variable domain in full, completed from reference TRBV2 and TRBJ2-7, reads EPEVTQTPSHQVTQMGQEVILRCVPISNHLYFYWYRQILGQKVEFLVSFYNNEISEKSEIFDDQFSVERPDGSNFTLKIRSTKLEDSAMYFCASSVTSDSTYEQYFGPGTRLTVT.

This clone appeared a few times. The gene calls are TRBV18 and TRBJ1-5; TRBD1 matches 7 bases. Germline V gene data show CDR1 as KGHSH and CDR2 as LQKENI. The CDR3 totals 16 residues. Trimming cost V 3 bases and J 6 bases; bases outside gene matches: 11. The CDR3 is CASSPGQGQSGQPQHF. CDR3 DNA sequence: TGTGCCAGCTCACCGGGTCAGGGACAGAGTGGTCAGCCCCAGCATTTT.